This T cell receptor (beta chain) was captured by sequencing in a study of technical replicates of blood from a handful of donors. This CDR3 has 15 residues. Germline V gene sequence: CDR1 SGHAT, CDR2 FQNNGV. Germline trimming cut 5 bases from V and 5 bases from J; bases unmatched to any gene: 7. Libraries were prepared by immunoSEQ multiplex PCR; TCRdb keeps only in-frame clonotypes and omits some of them. Of about 83,000 clones detected, about 92% appear once; the ten largest clones hold around 0.25%. The receptor's source is a human donor in good health. This chain uses TRBV11-2 with TRBJ1-5; 9 bases fit TRBD1. Sequenced input: T cells isolated from PBMCs. The CDR3 region has the DNA TGTGCCAGCAGCACGACCGGGACAGGGTATCAGCCCCAGCATTTT. Its protein product is CASSTTGTGYQPQHF.